Included here is one T cell receptor (beta chain) sequence, with context. Its antigen is unidentified. The data were obtained in a study of T cell responses to AZD1222 COVID-19 vaccine. CDR1 is SGHRS, CDR2 YFSETQ, per germline. The CDR3 spans 14 residues. V gave up 0 bases and J gave up 9 bases, with 13 bases separating them. Study outcomes and limitations: It was only a handful of AZD1222 recipients who were seropositive at baseline. White British people made up most donors, females outnumbered males, and clonal diversity was possibly underestimated. A rise in Spike-specific TCR breadth and depth followed two AZD1222 doses. Dominant at 160-218 and 743-854, vaccine-associated CD4 TCRs also spanned spike.

Produced via immunoSEQ multiplex PCR; TCRdb's table is partial and in-frame only. The sample records about 110,000 clones, roughly 90% being singletons. Material: peripheral blood, obtained on day 0 of MenACWY control vaccination. The clonotype was recovered from an adult in good health. The chain joins TRBV5-1 to TRBJ2-1, with D possibly called TRBD1 or TRBD2 (5 bases each). The CDR3, as DNA: TGCGCCAGCAGCTTGGCCCCGGGACCAGCTGAGCAGTTCTTC. Amino acid sequence: CASSLAPGPAEQFF.